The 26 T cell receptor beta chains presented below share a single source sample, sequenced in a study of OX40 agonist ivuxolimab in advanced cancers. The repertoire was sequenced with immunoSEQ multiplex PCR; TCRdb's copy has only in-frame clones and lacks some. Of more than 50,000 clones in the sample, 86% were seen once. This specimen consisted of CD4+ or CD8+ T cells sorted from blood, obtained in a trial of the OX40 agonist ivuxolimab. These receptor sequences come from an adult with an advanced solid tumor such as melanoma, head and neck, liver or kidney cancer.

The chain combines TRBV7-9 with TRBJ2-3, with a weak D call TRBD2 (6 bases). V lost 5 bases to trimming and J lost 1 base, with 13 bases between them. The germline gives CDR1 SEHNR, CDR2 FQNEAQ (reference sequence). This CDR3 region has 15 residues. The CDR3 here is CASSPGASGTDTQYF. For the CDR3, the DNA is TGTGCCAGCAGCCCCGGGGCTAGCGGCACAGATACGCAGTATTTT.

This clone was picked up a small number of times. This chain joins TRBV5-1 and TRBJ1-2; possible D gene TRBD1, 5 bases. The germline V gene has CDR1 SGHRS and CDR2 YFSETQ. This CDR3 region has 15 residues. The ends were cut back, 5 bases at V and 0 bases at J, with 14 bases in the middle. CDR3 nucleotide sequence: TGCGCCAGCAGGGCCGCAGGGCTCCCTAACTATGGCTACACCTTC. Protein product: CASRAAGLPNYGYTF.

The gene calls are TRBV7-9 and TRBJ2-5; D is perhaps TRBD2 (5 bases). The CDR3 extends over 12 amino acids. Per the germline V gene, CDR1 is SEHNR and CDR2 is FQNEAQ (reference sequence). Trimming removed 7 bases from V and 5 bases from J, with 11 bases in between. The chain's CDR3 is CASNPSGETQYF. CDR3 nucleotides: TGTGCCAGCAACCCGTCGGGGGAGACCCAGTACTTC.

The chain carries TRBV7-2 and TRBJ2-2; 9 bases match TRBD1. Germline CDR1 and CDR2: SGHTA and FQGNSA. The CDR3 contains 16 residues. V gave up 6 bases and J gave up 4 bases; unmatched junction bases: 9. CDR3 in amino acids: CASSLTGTGTTGELFF. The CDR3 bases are TGTGCCAGCAGTTTAACCGGGACAGGGACCACCGGGGAGCTGTTTTTT.

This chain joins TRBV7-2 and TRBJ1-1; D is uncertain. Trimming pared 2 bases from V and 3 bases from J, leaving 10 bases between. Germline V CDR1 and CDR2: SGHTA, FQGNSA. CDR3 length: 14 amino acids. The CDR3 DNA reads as TGTGCCAGCAGCTTAAAGGGCGGACACACTGAAGCTTTCTTT. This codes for CASSLKGGHTEAFF.

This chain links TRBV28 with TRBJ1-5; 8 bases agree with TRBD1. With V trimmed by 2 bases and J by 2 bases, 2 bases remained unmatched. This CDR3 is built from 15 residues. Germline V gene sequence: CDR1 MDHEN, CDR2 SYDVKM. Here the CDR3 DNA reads TGTGCCAGCAGTTTACCGACAGGGGGCAATCAGCCCCAGCATTTT. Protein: CASSLPTGGNQPQHF.

As DNA, the CDR3 is TGTGCCAGCAGCCACGGTGTGGATGAAAAACTGTTTTTT. This gives the protein CASSHGVDEKLFF. The V and J genes are TRBV7-3 and TRBJ1-4; D uncertain. V was pared by 5 bases and J by 6 bases, with 10 bases between. The V gene's germline CDR1 is SGHTA and CDR2 FQGTGA. This CDR3 region has 13 residues.

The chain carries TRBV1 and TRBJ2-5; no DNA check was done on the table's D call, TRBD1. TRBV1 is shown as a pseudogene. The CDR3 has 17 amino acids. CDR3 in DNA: TGCACCAGCAGCCAAGATTTCAGGGGGCTAGCTCAAGAGACCCAGTACTTC. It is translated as CTSSQDFRGLAQETQYF.

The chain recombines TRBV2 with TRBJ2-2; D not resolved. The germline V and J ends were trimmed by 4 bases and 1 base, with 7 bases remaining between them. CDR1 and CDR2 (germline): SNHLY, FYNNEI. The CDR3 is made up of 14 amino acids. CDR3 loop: CASSGEMNTGELFF. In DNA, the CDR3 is TGTGCCAGCAGTGGAGAAATGAACACCGGGGAGCTGTTTTTT. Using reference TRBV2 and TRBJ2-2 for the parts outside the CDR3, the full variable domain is EPEVTQTPSHQVTQMGQEVILRCVPISNHLYFYWYRQILGQKVEFLVSFYNNEISEKSEIFDDQFSVERPDGSNFTLKIRSTKLEDSAMYFCASSGEMNTGELFFGEGSRLTVL.

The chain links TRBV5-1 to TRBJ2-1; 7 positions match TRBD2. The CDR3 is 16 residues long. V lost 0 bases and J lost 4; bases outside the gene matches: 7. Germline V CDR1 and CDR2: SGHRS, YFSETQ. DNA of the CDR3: TGCGCCAGCAGCTTGGCGGGCCTAGCGGATTACAATGAGCAGTTCTTC. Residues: CASSLAGLADYNEQFF.

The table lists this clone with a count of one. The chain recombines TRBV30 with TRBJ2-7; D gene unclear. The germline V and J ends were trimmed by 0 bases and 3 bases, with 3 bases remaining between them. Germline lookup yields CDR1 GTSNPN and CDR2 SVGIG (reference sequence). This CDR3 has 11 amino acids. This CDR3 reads CAWSVIYEQYF. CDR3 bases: TGTGCCTGGAGTGTAATCTACGAGCAGTACTTC.

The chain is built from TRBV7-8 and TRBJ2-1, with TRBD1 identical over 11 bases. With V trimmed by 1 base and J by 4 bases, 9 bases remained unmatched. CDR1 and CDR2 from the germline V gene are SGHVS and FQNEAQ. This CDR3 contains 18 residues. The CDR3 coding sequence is TGTGCCAGCAGCTTAGTACCGTCGTGGGACAGGGGGTACAATGAGCAGTTCTTC. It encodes CASSLVPSWDRGYNEQFF. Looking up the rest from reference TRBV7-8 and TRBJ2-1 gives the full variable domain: GAGVSQSPRYKVAKRGQDVALRCDPISGHVSLFWYQQALGQGPEFLTYFQNEAQLDKSGLPSDRFFAERPEGSVSTLKIQRTQQEDSAVYLCASSLVPSWDRGYNEQFFGPGTRLTVL.

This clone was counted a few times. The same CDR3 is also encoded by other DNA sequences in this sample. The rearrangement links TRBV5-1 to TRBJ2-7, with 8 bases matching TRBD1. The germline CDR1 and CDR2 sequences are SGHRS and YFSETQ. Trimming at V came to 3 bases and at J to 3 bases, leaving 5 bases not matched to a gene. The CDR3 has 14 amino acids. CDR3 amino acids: CASSWTGQGYEQYF. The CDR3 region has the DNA TGCGCCAGCAGCTGGACAGGGCAGGGCTACGAGCAGTACTTC.

Here the CDR3 reads CSVDERSTGELFF. The DNA of the CDR3 is TGCAGCGTCGACGAGCGCAGCACCGGGGAGCTGTTTTTT. The V and J genes are TRBV29-1 and TRBJ2-2; D unresolved. Per the germline V gene, CDR1 is SQVTM and CDR2 is ANQGSEA. This CDR3 has 13 amino acids. V lost 6 bases to trimming and J lost 4 bases, with 12 bases between them.

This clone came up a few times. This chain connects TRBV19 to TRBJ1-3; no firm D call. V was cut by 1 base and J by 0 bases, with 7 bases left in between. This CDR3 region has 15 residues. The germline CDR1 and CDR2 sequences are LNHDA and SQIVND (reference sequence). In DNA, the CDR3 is TGTGCCAGTAGTATAGTATCGTACTCTGGAAACACCATATATTTT. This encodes CASSIVSYSGNTIYF.

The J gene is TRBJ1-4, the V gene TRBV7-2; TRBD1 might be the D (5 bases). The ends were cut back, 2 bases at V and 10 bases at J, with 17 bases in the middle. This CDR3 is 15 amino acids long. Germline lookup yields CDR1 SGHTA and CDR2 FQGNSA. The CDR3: CASSLRTAGLRKLFF. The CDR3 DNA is TGTGCCAGCAGCTTAAGAACAGCGGGACTCCGAAAACTGTTTTTT.

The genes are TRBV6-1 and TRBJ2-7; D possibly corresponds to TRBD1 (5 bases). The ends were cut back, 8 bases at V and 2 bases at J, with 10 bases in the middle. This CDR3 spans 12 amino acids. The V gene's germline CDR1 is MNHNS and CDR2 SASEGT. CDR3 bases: TGTGCCAGCCAGACAGTACCCTACGAGCAGTACTTC. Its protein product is CASQTVPYEQYF.

The CDR3 sequence is CASSQGQIDTQYF. In DNA form, the CDR3 reads TGCGCCAGCAGCCAGGGACAGATAGATACGCAGTATTTT. The chain recombines TRBV4-3 with TRBJ2-3; 7 nucleotides agree with TRBD1. V lost 3 bases to trimming and J lost 5 bases; unmatched junction nucleotides: 2. From germline, CDR1 is LGHNA and CDR2 YSLEER. The CDR3 is made up of 13 amino acids.

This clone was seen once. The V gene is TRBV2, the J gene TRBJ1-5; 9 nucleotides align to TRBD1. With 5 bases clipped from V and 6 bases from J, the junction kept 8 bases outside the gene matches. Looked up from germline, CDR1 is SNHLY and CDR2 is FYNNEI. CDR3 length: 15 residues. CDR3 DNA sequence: TGTGCCAGCAGTTCCACAGGGGGCGAGGGTCAGCCCCAGCATTTT. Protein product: CASSSTGGEGQPQHF.

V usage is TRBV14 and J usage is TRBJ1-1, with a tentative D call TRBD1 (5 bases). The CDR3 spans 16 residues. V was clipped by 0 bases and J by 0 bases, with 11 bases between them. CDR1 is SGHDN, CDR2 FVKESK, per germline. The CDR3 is CASSQDQGNLNTEAFF. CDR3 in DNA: TGTGCCAGCAGCCAAGACCAGGGAAATCTGAACACTGAAGCTTTCTTT.

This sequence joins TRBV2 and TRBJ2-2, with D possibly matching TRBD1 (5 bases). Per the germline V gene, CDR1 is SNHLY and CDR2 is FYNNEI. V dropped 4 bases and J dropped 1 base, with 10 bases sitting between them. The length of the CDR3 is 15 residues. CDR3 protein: CASSGQGLNTGELFF. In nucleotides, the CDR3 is TGTGCCAGCAGTGGCCAGGGTTTGAACACCGGGGAGCTGTTTTTT.

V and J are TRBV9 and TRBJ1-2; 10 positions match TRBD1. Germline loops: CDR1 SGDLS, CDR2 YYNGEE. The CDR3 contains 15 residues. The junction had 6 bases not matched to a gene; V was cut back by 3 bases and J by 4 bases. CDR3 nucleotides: TGTGCCAGCAGCGGAGACAGGGGGCCTGGCTATGGCTACACCTTC. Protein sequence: CASSGDRGPGYGYTF.

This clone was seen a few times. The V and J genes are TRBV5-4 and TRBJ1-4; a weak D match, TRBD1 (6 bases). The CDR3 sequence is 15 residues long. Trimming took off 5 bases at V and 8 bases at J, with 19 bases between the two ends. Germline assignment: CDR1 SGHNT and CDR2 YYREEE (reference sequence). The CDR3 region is CASSPTASGAEKLFF. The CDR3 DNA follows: TGTGCCAGCAGTCCTACGGCCTCAGGGGCCGAAAAACTGTTTTTT.

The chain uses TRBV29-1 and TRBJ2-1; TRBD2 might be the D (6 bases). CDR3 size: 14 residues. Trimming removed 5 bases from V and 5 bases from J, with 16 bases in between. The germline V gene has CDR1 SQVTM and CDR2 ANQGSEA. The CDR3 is CSVPSPSADNEQFF. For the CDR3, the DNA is TGCAGCGTTCCTTCCCCTAGCGCAGACAATGAGCAGTTCTTC.

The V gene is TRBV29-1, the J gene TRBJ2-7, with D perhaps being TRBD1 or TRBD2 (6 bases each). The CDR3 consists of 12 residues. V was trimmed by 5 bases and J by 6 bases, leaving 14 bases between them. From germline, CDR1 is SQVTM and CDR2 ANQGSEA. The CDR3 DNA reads TGCAGCGTTAGCGAGGGGGGAGGCGAGCAGTACTTC. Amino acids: CSVSEGGGEQYF.

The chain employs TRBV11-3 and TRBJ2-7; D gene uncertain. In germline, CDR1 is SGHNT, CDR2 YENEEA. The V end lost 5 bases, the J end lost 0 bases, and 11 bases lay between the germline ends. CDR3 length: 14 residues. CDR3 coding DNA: TGTGCCAGCAGCGAGACCAGAAGCTCCTACGAGCAGTACTTC. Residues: CASSETRSSYEQYF.